This TCR beta chain came from a study of T cells in Graves' hyperthyroidism and ophthalmopathy. This clonotype occurred a few times. RNA transcripts were the template for amplifying TCR beta CDR3 regions. RT-PCR in the first round (using the HTBI primer set) targeted the TCR CDR3. TCRdb reprocessed the multiplex PCR reads with MiXCR, giving one entry per CDR3 protein. This sample has about 460,000 distinct CDR3 sequences; under 25% occur once, and the top ten carry 49%. The sequencing input was blood. The TCR sequence derives from an older woman with Graves' ophthalmopathy.

The CDR3 protein is CAITSSGDTEAFF. The DNA of the CDR3 is TGTGCCATCACCTCCTCCGGGGACACTGAAGCTTTCTTT. The J gene is TRBJ1-1, the V gene TRBV10-3; D is ambiguous. V was clipped by 7 bases and J by 3 bases, with 12 bases between them. Germline V lookup: CDR1 ENHRY, CDR2 SYGVKD. The CDR3 has 13 residues.